This TCR beta chain was observed in a study of human T cells and chemical hapten exposure. TCRdb reprocessed the 5' RACE reads via MiXCR and lists one record per CDR3 protein. The sample carries around 82,000 distinct CDR3 sequences, about 8.4% recorded once. Total RNA was isolated from unfractionated whole blood. This clonotype was detected ten times or more. CDR3 size: 17 residues. CDR1 is DFQATT and CDR2 is SNEGSKA in the germline V gene (reference sequence). The V segment lost 1 base and the J segment 3 bases; nucleotides outside the gene matches: 12. This receptor was obtained from a male donor in good health. The chain is built from TRBV20-1 and TRBJ2-3, with 8 bases that match TRBD2. This CDR3 is CSARGLFSGISTDTQYF. The CDR3 DNA reads TGCAGTGCTAGAGGCCTCTTTAGCGGGATTTCGACAGATACGCAGTATTTT.